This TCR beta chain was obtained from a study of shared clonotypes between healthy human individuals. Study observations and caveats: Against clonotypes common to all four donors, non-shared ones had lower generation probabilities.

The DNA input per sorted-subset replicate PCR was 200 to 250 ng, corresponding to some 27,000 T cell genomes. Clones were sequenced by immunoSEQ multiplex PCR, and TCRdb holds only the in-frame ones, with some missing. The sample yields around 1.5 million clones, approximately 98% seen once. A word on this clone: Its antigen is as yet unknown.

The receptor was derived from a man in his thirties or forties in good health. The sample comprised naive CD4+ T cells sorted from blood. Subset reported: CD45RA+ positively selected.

DNA for the CDR3: TGCGCCAGCAGCACCGGTCGGGGAGCAGCAACAGATACGCAGTATTTT. It yields the protein CASSTGRGAATDTQYF. The rearrangement uses TRBV5-1 and TRBJ2-3; perhaps TRBD2 as D (5 bases). The V gene lost 4 bases and the J gene lost 3 bases, with 18 bases spanning the gap. Per the germline V gene, CDR1 is SGHRS and CDR2 is YFSETQ. The CDR3 loop spans 16 amino acids. The variable domain in full, with the rest retrieved from reference TRBV5-1 and TRBJ2-3, is KAGVTQTPRYLIKTRGQQVTLSCSPISGHRSVSWYQQTPGQGLQFLFEYFSETQRNKGNFPGRFSGRQFSNSRSEMNVSTLELGDSALYLCASSTGRGAATDTQYFGPGTRLTVL.